The 13 T cell receptor beta chains given below trace back to one sample, sequenced in a study of STAT5B mutations in CD4+ large granular lymphocyte leukemia. The method was immunoSEQ multiplex PCR; TCRdb's version includes in-frame clones alone and lacks a portion of them. The table lists over 30,000 clones, about four fifths of them singletons. The sample consisted of CD4+ T cells from blood buffy coats. Every receptor here comes from a human donor in good health.

The chain carries TRBV2 and TRBJ1-3; maybe TRBD1 (6 bases). The CDR3 is 14 residues long. Trimming cost V 1 base and J 10 bases, with 14 bases left between them. The germline V gene has CDR1 SNHLY and CDR2 FYNNEI. This CDR3 reads CASSEEPRGVTIYF. The CDR3 region has the DNA TGTGCCAGCAGTGAAGAACCCAGGGGAGTTACCATATATTTT.

The V call is TRBV6-1, the J call TRBJ2-5, with a weak D call TRBD1 (6 bases). Per germline, CDR1 MNHNS and CDR2 SASEGT. This CDR3 is 17 amino acids long. Trimming took 1 base from V and 0 from J, leaving 15 bases between them. DNA of the CDR3: TGTGCCAGCAGTGAAGGGAACAGGGATTGGAACCAAGAGACCCAGTACTTC. Translating it yields CASSEGNRDWNQETQYF.

V and J are TRBV4-1 and TRBJ2-3, with 10 bases fitting TRBD2. This CDR3 has 17 amino acids. V was pared by 0 bases and J by 0 bases, with 3 bases of the junction left unmatched. CDR1 is MGHRA, CDR2 YSYEKL, per germline. The CDR3 coding sequence is TGCGCCAGCAGCCAAGAAGGACTAGCGGTTAGCACAGATACGCAGTATTTT. It translates to CASSQEGLAVSTDTQYF.

The chain employs TRBV11-2 and TRBJ2-1, with D perhaps matching TRBD2 (6 bases). This CDR3 region has 16 residues. Trimming shortened V by 5 bases and J by 0 bases, and 14 bases separated the two germline ends. The germline V gene has CDR1 SGHAT and CDR2 FQNNGV. The CDR3 DNA reads as TGTGCCAGCAGCCCGCGGGGTCTAAGCTCCTACAATGAGCAGTTCTTC. The encoded protein is CASSPRGLSSYNEQFF.

V and J are TRBV5-8 and TRBJ2-1; D not certain. Germline-derived CDR1 and CDR2 are SGHTS and YDEGEE. The CDR3 extends over 13 amino acids. The V and J ends lost 0 bases and 10 bases respectively, with 11 bases between them. The CDR3 sequence: CASSLGVLREQFF. CDR3 nucleotide sequence: TGTGCCAGCAGCTTGGGTGTCCTTCGAGAGCAGTTCTTC.

The J gene is TRBJ1-1, the V gene TRBV14, with D maybe TRBD1 (6 bases). V lost 0 bases to trimming and J lost 11 bases, with 13 bases between them. In germline, CDR1 is SGHDN, CDR2 FVKESK. CDR3 length equals 13 residues. The CDR3 bases are TGTGCCAGCAGCCAAGAAGGGGGTTCGCGGGCTTTCTTT. This sequence encodes CASSQEGGSRAFF.

This chain connects TRBV19 to TRBJ2-3; TRBD1 aligns across 9 bases. V lost 4 bases to trimming and J lost 4 bases; unmatched junction nucleotides: 6. Germline V gene sequence: CDR1 LNHDA, CDR2 SQIVND (reference sequence). The CDR3 extends over 15 amino acids. CDR3 DNA: TGTGCCAGTAGTAGGACAGGGGAGAGTCCAGATACGCAGTATTTT. This encodes CASSRTGESPDTQYF.

V and J are TRBV6-1 and TRBJ2-7; the match to TRBD2 covers 9 bases. The CDR3 runs 16 residues. Per the germline V gene, CDR1 is MNHNS and CDR2 is SASEGT. The trim removed 2 bases at V and 2 bases at J, leaving 7 bases unmatched. The CDR3 loop reads CASSEISSGMTYEQYF. CDR3 DNA: TGTGCCAGCAGTGAAATCTCTAGCGGGATGACCTACGAGCAGTACTTC.

This clone was picked up a small number of times. This chain joins TRBV6-1 and TRBJ2-7; 7 positions agree with TRBD1. The CDR3 totals 13 residues. The germline CDR1 and CDR2 sequences are MNHNS and SASEGT. V shed 10 bases and J 2 bases; nucleotides not matched to a gene: 8. CDR3 sequence reads: CATRQGLAYEQYF. In DNA, the CDR3 is TGTGCCACCCGACAGGGTCTTGCCTACGAGCAGTACTTC.

This chain links TRBV19 with TRBJ1-5; D gene uncertain. The CDR3 is 18 residues long. Trimming stripped 5 bases from V and 0 bases from J, with 20 bases between. The V gene's germline CDR1 is LNHDA and CDR2 SQIVND (reference sequence). In DNA form, the CDR3 reads TGTGCCAGTAGTCGATGGGGATTCGAGGTATATAGCAATCAGCCCCAGCATTTT. This encodes CASSRWGFEVYSNQPQHF.

The chain combines TRBV6-6 with TRBJ2-1; 10 positions agree with TRBD2. CDR1 and CDR2 (germline): MNHNY, SVGAGI (reference sequence). V shed 8 bases and J 9 bases; nucleotides not matched to a gene: 10. The CDR3 is 14 residues long. The CDR3 region is CASARLAGEREQFF. CDR3 nucleotides: TGTGCCAGCGCTCGCCTAGCGGGAGAACGTGAGCAGTTCTTC.

The chain has TRBV6-5 and TRBJ1-4, with 10 bases that match TRBD1. The germline V gene has CDR1 MNHEY and CDR2 SVGAGI. This CDR3 has 14 residues. The V and J ends lost 5 bases and 7 bases, in that order; junction bases with no gene match: 4. CDR3 sequence: CASSTGQGFEKLFF. The CDR3 nucleotides are TGTGCCAGCAGTACGGGACAGGGGTTTGAAAAACTGTTTTTT.

Concerning this clone itself: This sample also contains other DNA sequences that code for the same CDR3. This rearrangement joins TRBV5-1 to TRBJ2-5, with TRBD2 as a possible D gene (7 bases). Trimming left V 4 bases short and J 5 bases short, with 18 bases between. The CDR3 is 15 amino acids. Germline V lookup: CDR1 SGHRS, CDR2 YFSETQ. The CDR3 reads CASSAGARTLETQYF. The DNA for the CDR3 is TGCGCCAGCAGCGCGGGGGCGCGAACCCTGGAGACCCAGTACTTC.